This passage covers 14 T cell receptor beta chains from one sample sequenced in a study of blood T cell repertoires in COVID-19. Assay used: immunoSEQ multiplex PCR; TCRdb lists only in-frame clones, some missing. Here the sample spans 200,000 to 250,000 clones, 84% being singletons. The material sequenced was peripheral blood. The receptor set was obtained from a man in his thirties or forties with active or convalescent COVID-19.

This sequence joins TRBV12-3 or TRBV12-4 and TRBJ1-2, with 8 bases fitting TRBD1. The CDR3 length is 13 residues. V gave up 8 bases and J gave up 3 bases; unmatched junction bases: 5. This chain's CDR3 is CASHLQGDYGYTF. The CDR3 bases are TGTGCCAGCCATCTACAGGGGGACTATGGCTACACCTTC.

The V and J genes are TRBV21-1 and TRBJ2-7; TRBD2 is the table's D call, not checked against the DNA. TRBV21-1 is given as a pseudogene. The CDR3 is made up of 20 amino acids. The CDR3 protein is CASIGQGILAGEAKPYEQYF. In DNA, the CDR3 is TGTGCCAGCATCGGACAGGGGATACTAGCGGGAGAAGCTAAACCCTACGAGCAGTACTTC.

CDR3 protein: CASSLEALNTEAFF. The CDR3 DNA reads TGTGCCAGCTCCCTCGAGGCCCTGAACACTGAAGCTTTCTTT. The V call is TRBV18, the J call TRBJ1-1; D remains unclear. Germline V gives CDR1 KGHSH, CDR2 LQKENI. The CDR3 sequence is 14 residues long. V was trimmed by 6 bases and J by 0 bases, leaving 11 bases between them.

The chain carries TRBV6-5 and TRBJ1-2, with 8 bases identical to TRBD1. The CDR3 length is 13 residues. The junction had 3 bases not matched to a gene; V was cut back by 2 bases and J by 7 bases. Per germline, CDR1 MNHEY and CDR2 SVGAGI. The CDR3 region has the DNA TGTGCCAGCAGTTACGGGACAGGTAGTGGCTACACCTTC. Amino acids: CASSYGTGSGYTF.

The gene calls are TRBV2 and TRBJ1-3, with 7 bases lining up with TRBD1. Germline CDR1 is SNHLY and CDR2 is FYNNEI. This CDR3 is built from 14 residues. V dropped 7 bases and J dropped 0; count of bases not matched to a gene: 3. The CDR3, as DNA: TGTGCCAGCACCCGGGACAGCTCTGGAAACACCATATATTTT. Translation: CASTRDSSGNTIYF.

This rearrangement joins TRBV19 to TRBJ1-5; D is unclear. Trimming shortened V by 1 base and J by 7 bases, and 11 bases separated the two germline ends. The CDR3 runs to 14 residues. CDR1 is LNHDA and CDR2 is SQIVND in the germline V gene (reference sequence). The CDR3 loop is CASSIGSGYQPQHF. Written as DNA, the CDR3 is TGTGCCAGTAGTATAGGGTCGGGTTACCAGCCCCAGCATTTT.

CDR3 sequence: CASSGSTQTQYF. The CDR3 DNA sequence: TGTGCCAGCAGTGGGAGTACCCAGACCCAGTACTTC. The chain couples TRBV2 to TRBJ2-5; no reliable D call. V was cut by 4 bases and J by 6 bases, with 9 bases left in between. The CDR3 is made up of 12 amino acids. Germline V gene lookup returns CDR1 SNHLY and CDR2 FYNNEI.

This chain joins TRBV18 and TRBJ2-3; D not certain. Germline V lookup: CDR1 KGHSH, CDR2 LQKENI. Between the trimmed V and J ends, which lost 4 bases and 3 bases, there was a span of 5 bases. This CDR3 comprises 12 residues. CDR3 in DNA: TGTGCCAGCTCACTCGAGACAGATACGCAGTATTTT. Its protein product is CASSLETDTQYF. The whole variable domain, filled in from reference TRBV18 and TRBJ2-3, reads NAGVMQNPRHLVRRRGQEARLRCSPMKGHSHVYWYRQLPEEGLKFMVYLQKENIIDESGMPKERFSAEFPKEGPSILRIQQVVRGDSAAYFCASSLETDTQYFGPGTRLTVL.

V is TRBV6-5 and J is TRBJ2-3; 7 nucleotides align to TRBD1. CDR1 MNHEY and CDR2 SVGAGI come from the germline V gene. This CDR3 contains 13 residues. V was clipped by 7 bases and J by 5 bases; unmatched bases: 6. CDR3 region: CASIRQGVDTQYF. The CDR3 nucleotides read TGTGCCAGCATTAGACAGGGTGTAGATACGCAGTATTTT.

The chain joins TRBV5-1 to TRBJ1-2; 9 bases line up with TRBD1. The CDR3 runs 14 residues. V shed 5 bases, J shed 2 bases, and the junction held 4 bases outside the gene matches. Germline V gene sequence: CDR1 SGHRS, CDR2 YFSETQ. In nucleotides, the CDR3 is TGCGCCAGCAGACGACAGGGGGGCAACTATGGCTACACCTTC. Translation: CASRRQGGNYGYTF.

A few counts support this clone. The CDR3 region has the DNA TGTGCCAGCAGTGAAGTCCCAGGGAACACTGAAGCTTTCTTT. It translates to CASSEVPGNTEAFF. The chain recombines TRBV6-4 with TRBJ1-1; the D is unclear. The CDR3 runs 14 residues. V lost 3 bases and J lost 1, with 9 bases in between. Germline values: CDR1 MRHNA, CDR2 SNTAGT.

In DNA form, the CDR3 reads TGTGCCATCCGCCCCGGGGAGCAAGAGACCCAGTACTTC. Translating it yields CAIRPGEQETQYF. This chain links TRBV10-3 with TRBJ2-5; D perhaps matches TRBD2 (5 bases). V was clipped by 8 bases and J by 2 bases, with 12 bases between them. Per the germline V gene, CDR1 is ENHRY and CDR2 is SYGVKD. CDR3 length: 13 amino acids.

V is TRBV28 and J is TRBJ2-7, with D uncertain. Germline values: CDR1 MDHEN, CDR2 SYDVKM. Deletions cut 6 bases from V and 3 bases from J, with 15 bases between. This CDR3 has 14 residues. The CDR3 sequence: CASSPYPNDYEQYF. As DNA, the CDR3 is TGTGCCAGCAGCCCCTACCCTAACGACTACGAGCAGTACTTC.

CDR3 sequence (DNA): TGTGCCAGCAGCTCCGGGGACAGGGACAGCTCCTATAATTCACCCCTCCACTTT. Encoded protein: CASSSGDRDSSYNSPLHF. The rearrangement joins TRBV21-1 to TRBJ1-6; TRBD1 is taken as the D call from the table, unchecked against the DNA. TRBV21-1 is a recognized pseudogene. The CDR3 has 18 amino acids.